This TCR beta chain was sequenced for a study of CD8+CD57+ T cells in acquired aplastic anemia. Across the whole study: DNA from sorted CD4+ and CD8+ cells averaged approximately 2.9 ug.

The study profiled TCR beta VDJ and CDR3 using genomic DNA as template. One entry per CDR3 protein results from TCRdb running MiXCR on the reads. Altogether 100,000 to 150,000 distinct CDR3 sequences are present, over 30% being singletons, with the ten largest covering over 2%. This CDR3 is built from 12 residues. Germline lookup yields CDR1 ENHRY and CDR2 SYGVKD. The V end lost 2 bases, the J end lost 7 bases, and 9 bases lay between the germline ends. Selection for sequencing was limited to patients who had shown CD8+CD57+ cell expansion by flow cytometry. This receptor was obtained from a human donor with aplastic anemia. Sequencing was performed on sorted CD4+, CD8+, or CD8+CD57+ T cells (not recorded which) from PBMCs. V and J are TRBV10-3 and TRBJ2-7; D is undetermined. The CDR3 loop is CAISEGIGEQYF. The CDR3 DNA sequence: TGTGCCATCAGTGAGGGAATTGGGGAGCAGTACTTC.